Sequencing of this TCR beta chain was carried out in a study of T cell repertoires and HLA-DP antigens. The overall study: Transduced HeLa cells presented HLA-DP to CD4+ T cells. Study results and caveats: Sorted CD137+ cells had clonality about 0.4 against both alloantigens, versus 0.03 to 0.05 pre-culture.

The CDR3 runs to 16 residues. The germline V and J ends were trimmed by 6 bases and 5 bases, with 22 bases remaining between them. CDR1 is SEHNR and CDR2 is FQNEAQ in the germline V gene (reference sequence). This clone was detected once. No antigen is known for it. The PCR primers covered 54 TRBV and 13 TRBJ segments. Method: immunoSEQ multiplex PCR; TCRdb's copy keeps in-frame clones and lacks some. The table lists 65,000 to 90,000 clones, roughly 78% of them singletons. The chain is built from TRBV7-9 and TRBJ2-5; no clear D. This TCR was recovered from a man aged 60-69 years in good health and CMV-seronegative. What was sequenced was CD4+ T cells from PBMCs. This chain's CDR3 is CASRPRFPGSGETQYF. In nucleotides, the CDR3 is TGTGCCAGCAGGCCCCGGTTTCCGGGCAGTGGGGAGACCCAGTACTTC.